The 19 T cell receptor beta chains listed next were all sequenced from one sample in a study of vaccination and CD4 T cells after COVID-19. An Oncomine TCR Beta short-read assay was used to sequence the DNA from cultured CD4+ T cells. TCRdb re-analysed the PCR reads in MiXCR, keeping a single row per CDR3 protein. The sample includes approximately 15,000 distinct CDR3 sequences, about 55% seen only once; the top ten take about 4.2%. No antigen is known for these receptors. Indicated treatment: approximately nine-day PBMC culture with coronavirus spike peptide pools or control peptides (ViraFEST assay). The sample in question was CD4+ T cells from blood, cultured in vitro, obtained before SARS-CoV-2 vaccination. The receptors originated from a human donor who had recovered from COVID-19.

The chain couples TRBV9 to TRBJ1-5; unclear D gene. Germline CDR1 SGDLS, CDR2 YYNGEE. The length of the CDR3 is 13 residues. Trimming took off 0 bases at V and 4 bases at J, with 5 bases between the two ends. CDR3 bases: TGTGCCAGCAGCGTAGGAGAGAATCAGCCCCAGCATTTT. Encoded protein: CASSVGENQPQHF.

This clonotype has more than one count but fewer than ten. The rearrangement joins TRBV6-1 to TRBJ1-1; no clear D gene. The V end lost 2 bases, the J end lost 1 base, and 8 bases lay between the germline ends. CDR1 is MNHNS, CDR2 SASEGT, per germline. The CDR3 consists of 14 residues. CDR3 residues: CASSETRENTEAFF. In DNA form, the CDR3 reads TGTGCCAGCAGTGAAACAAGGGAGAACACTGAAGCTTTCTTT.

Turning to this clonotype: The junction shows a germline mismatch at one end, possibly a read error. The CDR3 nucleotides read TGTGCCAGCAGCCTAGAACGGGCGGGAGGGCCAGCAGATACGCAGTATTTT. Encoded protein: CASSLERAGGPADTQYF. The chain is built from TRBV11-2 and TRBJ2-3, with 9 positions matching TRBD2. CDR1 is SGHAT and CDR2 is FQNNGV in the germline V gene. CDR3 size: 17 residues.

The CDR3 nucleotides are TGTGCCATCTCTACCGGGACTTCCTACGAGCAGTACTTC. It is translated as CAISTGTSYEQYF. The chain combines TRBV10-3 with TRBJ2-7; tentative D call: TRBD2 (6 bases). Between the trimmed V and J ends, which lost 8 bases and 1 base, there was a span of 12 bases. Germline V gene lookup returns CDR1 ENHRY and CDR2 SYGVKD. The CDR3 length is 13 residues.

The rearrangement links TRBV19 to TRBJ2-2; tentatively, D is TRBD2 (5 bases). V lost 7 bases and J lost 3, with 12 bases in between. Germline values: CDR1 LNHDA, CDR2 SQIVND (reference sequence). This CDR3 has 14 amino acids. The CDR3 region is CASTIQRHTGELFF. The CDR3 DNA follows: TGTGCCAGTACTATCCAGCGGCACACCGGGGAGCTGTTTTTT.

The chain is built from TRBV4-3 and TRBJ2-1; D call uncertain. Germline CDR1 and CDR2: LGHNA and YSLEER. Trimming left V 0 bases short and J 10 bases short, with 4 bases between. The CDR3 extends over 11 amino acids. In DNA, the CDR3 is TGCGCCAGCAGCCAAGAGGGGGAGCAGTTCTTC. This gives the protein CASSQEGEQFF.

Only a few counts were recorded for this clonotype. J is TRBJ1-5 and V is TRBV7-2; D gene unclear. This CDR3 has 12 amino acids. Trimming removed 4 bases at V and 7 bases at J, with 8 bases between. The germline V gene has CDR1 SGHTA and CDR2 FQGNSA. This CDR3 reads CASSSSGQPQHF. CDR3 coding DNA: TGTGCCAGCAGCTCAAGTGGACAGCCCCAGCATTTT.

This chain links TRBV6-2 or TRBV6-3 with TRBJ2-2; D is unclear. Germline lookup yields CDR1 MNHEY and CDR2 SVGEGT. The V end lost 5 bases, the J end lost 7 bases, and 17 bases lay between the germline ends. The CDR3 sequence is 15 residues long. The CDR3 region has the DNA TGTGCCAGCAGTCCCTATGAAGGAGATCGCGGGGAGCTGTTTTTT. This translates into CASSPYEGDRGELFF.

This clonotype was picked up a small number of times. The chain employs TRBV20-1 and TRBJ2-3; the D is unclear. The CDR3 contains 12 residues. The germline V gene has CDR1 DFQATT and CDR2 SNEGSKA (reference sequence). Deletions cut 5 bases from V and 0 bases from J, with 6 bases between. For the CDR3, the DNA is TGCAGTGCTCCCCCCAGCACAGATACGCAGTATTTT. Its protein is CSAPPSTDTQYF.

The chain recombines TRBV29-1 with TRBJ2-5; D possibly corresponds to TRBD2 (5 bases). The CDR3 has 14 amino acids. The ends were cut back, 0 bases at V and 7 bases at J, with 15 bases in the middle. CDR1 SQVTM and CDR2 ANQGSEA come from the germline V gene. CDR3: CSVEDSAFAGTQYF. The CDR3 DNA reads TGCAGCGTTGAAGATTCTGCATTTGCGGGGACCCAGTACTTC.

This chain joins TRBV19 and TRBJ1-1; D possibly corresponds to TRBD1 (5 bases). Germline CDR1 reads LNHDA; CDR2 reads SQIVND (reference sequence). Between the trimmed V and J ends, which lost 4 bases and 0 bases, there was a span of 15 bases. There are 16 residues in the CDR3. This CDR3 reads CASSTRPDIMNTEAFF. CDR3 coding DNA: TGTGCCAGTAGTACTCGGCCGGACATAATGAACACTGAAGCTTTCTTT.

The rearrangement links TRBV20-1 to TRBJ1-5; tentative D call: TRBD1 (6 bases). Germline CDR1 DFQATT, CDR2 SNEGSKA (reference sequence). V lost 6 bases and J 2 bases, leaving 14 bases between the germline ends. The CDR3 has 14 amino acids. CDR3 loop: CSAGGDYGNQPQHF. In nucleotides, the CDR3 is TGCAGTGCCGGGGGCGATTATGGCAATCAGCCCCAGCATTTT.

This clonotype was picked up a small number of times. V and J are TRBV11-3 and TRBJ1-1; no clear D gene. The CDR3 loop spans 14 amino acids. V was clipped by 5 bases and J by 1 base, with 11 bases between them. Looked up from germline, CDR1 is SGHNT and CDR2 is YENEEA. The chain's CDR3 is CASSPPTGNTEAFF. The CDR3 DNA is TGTGCCAGCAGCCCTCCCACGGGGAACACTGAAGCTTTCTTT.

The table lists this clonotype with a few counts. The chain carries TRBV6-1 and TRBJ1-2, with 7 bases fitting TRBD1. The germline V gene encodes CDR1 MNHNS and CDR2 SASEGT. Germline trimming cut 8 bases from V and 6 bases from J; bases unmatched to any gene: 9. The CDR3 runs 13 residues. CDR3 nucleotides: TGTGCCAGCCTAAAGGGGGCAACGGATGGCTACACCTTC. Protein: CASLKGATDGYTF.

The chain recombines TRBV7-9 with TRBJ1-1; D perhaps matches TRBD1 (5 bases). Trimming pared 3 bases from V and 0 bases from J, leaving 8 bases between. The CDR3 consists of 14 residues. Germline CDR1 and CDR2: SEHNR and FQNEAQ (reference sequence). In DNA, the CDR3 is TGTGCCAGCAGCTTTGAGACAGTGAACACTGAAGCTTTCTTT. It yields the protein CASSFETVNTEAFF. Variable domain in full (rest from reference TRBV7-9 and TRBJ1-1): DTGVSQNPRHKITKRGQNVTFRCDPISEHNRLYWYRQTLGQGPEFLTYFQNEAQLEKSRLLSDRFSAERPKGSFSTLEIQRTEQGDSAMYLCASSFETVNTEAFFGQGTRLTVV.

This chain's CDR3 is CASSPTRRYNEQFF. CDR3 nucleotides: TGTGCCAGCAGCCCTACCCGGAGGTACAATGAGCAGTTCTTC. The V call is TRBV11-3, the J call TRBJ2-1; weak D call: TRBD2 (5 bases). CDR1 is SGHNT and CDR2 is YENEEA in the germline V gene. Trimming removed 5 bases from V and 4 bases from J, with 12 bases in between. The CDR3 contains 14 residues.

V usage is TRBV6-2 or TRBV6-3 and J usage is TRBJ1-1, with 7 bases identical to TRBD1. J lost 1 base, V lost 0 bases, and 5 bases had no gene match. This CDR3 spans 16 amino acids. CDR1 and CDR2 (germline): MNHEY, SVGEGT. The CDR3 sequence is CASSYSRGFTNTEAFF. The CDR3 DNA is TGTGCCAGCAGTTACTCCAGGGGGTTTACGAACACTGAAGCTTTCTTT.

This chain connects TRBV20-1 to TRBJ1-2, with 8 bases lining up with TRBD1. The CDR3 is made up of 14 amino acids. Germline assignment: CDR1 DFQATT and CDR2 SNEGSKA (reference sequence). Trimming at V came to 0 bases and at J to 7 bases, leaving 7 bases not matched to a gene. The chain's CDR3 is CSARDTRQGSGYTF. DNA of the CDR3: TGCAGTGCTAGAGATACGCGACAGGGGTCTGGCTACACCTTC.

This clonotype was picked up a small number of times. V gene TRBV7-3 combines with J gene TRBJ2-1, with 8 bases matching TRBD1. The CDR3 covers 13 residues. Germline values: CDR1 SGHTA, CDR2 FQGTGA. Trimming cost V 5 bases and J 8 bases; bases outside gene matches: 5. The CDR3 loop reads CASSPSGGDEQFF. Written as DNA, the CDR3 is TGTGCCAGCAGCCCGTCAGGGGGCGATGAGCAGTTCTTC.